A single sample is the source of the 31 T cell receptor beta chains below, sequenced in a study of T cells in localized non-small cell lung cancer. This table comes from immunoSEQ multiplex PCR, and its TCRdb copy is limited to in-frame clones, with some not included. Among roughly 84,000 clones listed, around nine tenths were seen once. Sample: peripheral blood, taken before any cancer treatment. Receptors were obtained from a woman between 35 and 70 years old with stage I squamous cell lung carcinoma.

The genes are TRBV5-6 and TRBJ2-2, with TRBD2 identical over 7 bases. The germline V gene encodes CDR1 SGHDT and CDR2 YYEEEE. V was pared by 2 bases and J by 5 bases, with 9 bases of the junction left unmatched. CDR3 length equals 16 residues. The CDR3 sequence is CASSFGNGGGTGELFF. The CDR3 nucleotides read TGTGCCAGCAGCTTTGGAAACGGGGGAGGGACCGGGGAGCTGTTTTTT.

This clone appeared a single time. This chain joins TRBV6-6 and TRBJ2-3, with D perhaps given as TRBD1 or TRBD2 (5 bases each). The germline V gene encodes CDR1 MNHNY and CDR2 SVGAGI (reference sequence). This CDR3 spans 16 amino acids. The V end lost 2 bases, the J end lost 1 base, and 13 bases lay between the germline ends. The CDR3 here is CASSYRQGVGTDTQYF. As DNA, the CDR3 is TGTGCCAGCAGTTACAGGCAGGGAGTAGGCACAGATACGCAGTATTTT.

This chain connects TRBV4-2 to TRBJ1-1; maybe TRBD1 (6 bases). Per germline, CDR1 LGHNA and CDR2 YNFKEQ. The CDR3 contains 13 residues. V was clipped by 4 bases and J by 11 bases, with 17 bases between them. CDR3 DNA: TGTGCCAGCAGCCCCGATACAGGGTTTGTCGCTTTCTTT. Translating gives CASSPDTGFVAFF.

The rearrangement joins TRBV6-1 to TRBJ1-4, with 7 bases matching TRBD1. With 6 bases clipped from V and 6 bases from J, the junction kept 10 bases outside the gene matches. Looked up from germline, CDR1 is MNHNS and CDR2 is SASEGT. This CDR3 is built from 15 residues. As DNA, the CDR3 is TGTGCCAGCAGCCTCATGACAGGGTTTGATGAAAAACTGTTTTTT. It codes for CASSLMTGFDEKLFF.

The chain uses TRBV5-1 and TRBJ2-3; D unresolved. Trimming took 0 bases from V and 1 from J, leaving 9 bases between them. CDR3 length equals 15 residues. In germline, CDR1 is SGHRS, CDR2 YFSETQ. CDR3 region: CASSLEAPGTDTQYF. The CDR3 bases are TGCGCCAGCAGCTTGGAAGCGCCGGGCACAGATACGCAGTATTTT.

The sample holds a few counts of this clone. Mismatch with germline at one junction end may stem from a read error. The V gene is TRBV30, the J gene TRBJ2-5, with TRBD2 matching 13 bases. The CDR3 loop spans 13 amino acids. Germline V gives CDR1 GTSNPN, CDR2 SVGIG (reference sequence). The CDR3 loop is CAWTSGGWETQYF. DNA for the CDR3: TGTGCTTGGACTAGCGGGGGTTGGGAGACCCAGTACTTC.

The chain combines TRBV10-3 with TRBJ2-3; possible D gene TRBD2, 6 bases. V was shortened by 10 bases and J by 1 base, with 9 bases between the two germline ends. Germline CDR1 reads ENHRY; CDR2 reads SYGVKD. The CDR3 extends over 12 amino acids. As DNA, the CDR3 is TGTGCCAGCTCTAGCGGCACAGATACGCAGTATTTT. Its translation: CASSSGTDTQYF.

The V and J genes are TRBV19 and TRBJ2-3; D unresolved. The V end was cut by 3 bases, the J end by 3 bases, with 7 bases between. Germline CDR1 reads LNHDA; CDR2 reads SQIVND (reference sequence). The CDR3 contains 13 residues. The CDR3 DNA is TGTGCCAGTAGTATTACCCGGACAGATACGCAGTATTTT. As protein: CASSITRTDTQYF.

This chain joins TRBV7-2 and TRBJ2-7; maybe TRBD2 (6 bases). CDR3 length: 14 amino acids. Germline lookup yields CDR1 SGHTA and CDR2 FQGNSA. V was trimmed by 2 bases and J by 7 bases, leaving 15 bases between them. The CDR3 sequence is CASSLSGAGGEQYF. CDR3 sequence (DNA): TGTGCCAGCAGCTTATCCGGGGCCGGAGGGGAGCAGTACTTC.

This chain connects TRBV7-9 to TRBJ2-3; 7 bases fit TRBD1. Germline V gene lookup returns CDR1 SEHNR and CDR2 FQNEAQ (reference sequence). After removal of 4 bases from V and 5 bases from J, the junction contained 12 bases not matched to a gene. CDR3 length: 16 amino acids. CDR3 amino acids: CASSSDRELGKDTQYF. CDR3 in DNA: TGTGCCAGCAGCTCCGACAGGGAACTAGGTAAAGATACGCAGTATTTT.

About this clone itself: Other DNA sequences of this sample code for an identical CDR3. V usage is TRBV6-1 and J usage is TRBJ1-1; D uncertain. Germline-derived CDR1 and CDR2 are MNHNS and SASEGT. This CDR3 is 12 amino acids long. V was trimmed by 5 bases and J by 1 base, leaving 5 bases between them. The DNA for the CDR3 is TGTGCCAGCAGTCGAGGGAACACTGAAGCTTTCTTT. This gives the protein CASSRGNTEAFF.

The V call is TRBV5-6, the J call TRBJ1-5; 8 bases agree with TRBD1. V was pared by 2 bases and J by 7 bases, with 8 bases of the junction left unmatched. Germline values: CDR1 SGHDT, CDR2 YYEEEE. The length of the CDR3 is 15 residues. The CDR3, as DNA: TGTGCCAGCAGCTTCTCGGGACAGGCGACACAGCCCCAGCATTTT. Protein: CASSFSGQATQPQHF.

V usage is TRBV7-9 and J usage is TRBJ1-2; 7 bases are shared with TRBD1. The CDR3 has 14 amino acids. From germline, CDR1 is SEHNR and CDR2 FQNEAQ (reference sequence). V was pared by 2 bases and J by 5 bases, with 5 bases of the junction left unmatched. CDR3 loop: CASSLSQGPYGYTF. The CDR3 DNA follows: TGTGCCAGCAGCTTATCACAGGGGCCTTATGGCTACACCTTC.

This clone was found a few times. The chain employs TRBV6-5 and TRBJ2-7, with 8 bases identical to TRBD2. The CDR3 has 15 amino acids. Germline V CDR1 and CDR2: MNHEY, SVGAGI. Unmatched junction bases numbered 8, after V lost 5 bases and J lost 2 bases. CDR3 nucleotide sequence: TGTGCCAGCAGTCCCGAAGCGGGGGCAACCTACGAGCAGTACTTC. Protein: CASSPEAGATYEQYF.

This clone occurred once. The chain joins TRBV19 to TRBJ2-1; D possibly corresponds to TRBD2 (5 bases). There are 14 residues in the CDR3. Germline V gives CDR1 LNHDA, CDR2 SQIVND (reference sequence). V shed 3 bases and J shed 0 bases, with 6 bases lying between them. The CDR3 here is CASSITSSYNEQFF. The CDR3 DNA follows: TGTGCCAGTAGTATTACTAGCTCCTACAATGAGCAGTTCTTC.

This clone was recorded a few times. The gene calls are TRBV15 and TRBJ1-6, with 8 bases that match TRBD1. V trimming: 1 base; J trimming: 7 bases; junction bases outside the gene matches: 0. CDR3 length equals 14 residues. CDR1 and CDR2 from the germline V gene are LNHNV and YYDKDF (reference sequence). CDR3 bases: TGTGCCACCAGCAGAGGACAGGGGAATTCACCCCTCCACTTT. Translating gives CATSRGQGNSPLHF.

The V gene is TRBV4-1, the J gene TRBJ1-2; maybe TRBD1 (5 bases). This CDR3 region has 15 residues. V lost 0 bases and J 4 bases, leaving 12 bases between the germline ends. CDR1 MGHRA and CDR2 YSYEKL come from the germline V gene. The CDR3 loop reads CASSQEVSGPYGYTF. CDR3 bases: TGCGCCAGCAGCCAAGAAGTTTCGGGACCCTATGGCTACACCTTC.

This chain joins TRBV7-3 and TRBJ2-2; the D is unclear. Germline V gene data show CDR1 as SGHTA and CDR2 as FQGTGA. The CDR3 runs to 14 residues. V lost 1 base and J lost 7, with 10 bases in between. Here the CDR3 DNA reads TGTGCCAGCAGCTTAATTTTGGGAAACGGGGAGCTGTTTTTT. Translation: CASSLILGNGELFF.

This clone was detected only a few times. The CDR3 is CAPYTHPVGREAKNIQYF. The DNA of the CDR3 is TGCGCCCCCTATACGCACCCAGTCGGGCGGGAGGCCAAAAACATTCAGTACTTC. The chain links TRBV23-1 to TRBJ2-4; 7 positions match TRBD2. TRBV23-1 qualifies as an ORF whose function is uncertain. The CDR3 extends over 18 amino acids. V lost 11 bases to trimming and J lost 1 base; unmatched junction nucleotides: 20.

This chain connects TRBV19 to TRBJ1-5; 7 bases fit TRBD1. The germline gives CDR1 LNHDA, CDR2 SQIVND (reference sequence). The CDR3 loop spans 15 amino acids. The V gene end was trimmed by 8 bases and the J gene end by 0 bases; junction bases not matched to a gene: 7. The CDR3 here is CASATGASSNQPQHF. The CDR3 nucleotides are TGTGCCAGTGCAACAGGGGCGTCTAGCAATCAGCCCCAGCATTTT. The full variable domain, its missing parts supplied by reference TRBV19 and TRBJ1-5, is DGGITQSPKYLFRKEGQNVTLSCEQNLNHDAMYWYRQDPGQGLRLIYYSQIVNDFQKGDIAEGYSVSREKKESFPLTVTSAQKNPTAFYLCASATGASSNQPQHFGDGTRLSIL.

The V and J genes are TRBV10-3 and TRBJ1-2; TRBD1 aligns across 7 bases. Looked up from germline, CDR1 is ENHRY and CDR2 is SYGVKD. The CDR3 spans 14 residues. V shed 10 bases, J shed 0 bases, and the junction held 8 bases outside the gene matches. The CDR3 DNA follows: TGTGCCACCGCCGACAGGGAAGCTAACTATGGCTACACCTTC. As protein: CATADREANYGYTF.

The CDR3 DNA reads as TGTGCCAGCAGCCCGACAAGGGGGAGTAATCAGCCCCAGCATTTT. Translating gives CASSPTRGSNQPQHF. The V call is TRBV6-1, the J call TRBJ1-5; D is possibly TRBD1 (6 bases). Trimming cost V 6 bases and J 4 bases, with 16 bases left between them. This CDR3 has 15 amino acids. Germline-derived CDR1 and CDR2 are MNHNS and SASEGT.

This chain joins TRBV28 and TRBJ1-4, with D perhaps matching TRBD1 (6 bases). This CDR3 is built from 14 residues. Per the germline V gene, CDR1 is MDHEN and CDR2 is SYDVKM. With 6 bases removed from V and 7 bases from J, the gap between germline ends came to 15 bases. In DNA form, the CDR3 reads TGTGCCAGCAGCTCAGGGGATTATGGTGAAAAACTGTTTTTT. Its translation is CASSSGDYGEKLFF.

The V and J genes are TRBV4-2 and TRBJ2-1; perhaps TRBD1 as D (6 bases). The V gene's germline CDR1 is LGHNA and CDR2 YNFKEQ. This CDR3 contains 16 residues. V lost 3 bases to trimming and J lost 6 bases, with 18 bases between them. CDR3 in DNA: TGTGCCAGCAGCCAGTCATGGCAGGGGCAATTCAATGAGCAGTTCTTC. Protein: CASSQSWQGQFNEQFF.

This clone was seen just once. The chain has TRBV7-6 and TRBJ1-1; 7 nucleotides align to TRBD1. CDR1 SGHVS and CDR2 FNYEAQ come from the germline V gene. The CDR3 is 15 amino acids. V lost 0 bases to trimming and J lost 5 bases; unmatched junction nucleotides: 6. DNA of the CDR3: TGTGCCAGCAGCTTAGCGCCAGGGGGGGCAACTGAAGCTTTCTTT. This translates into CASSLAPGGATEAFF.

The chain employs TRBV2 and TRBJ1-1, with D perhaps matching TRBD1 (5 bases). The germline gives CDR1 SNHLY, CDR2 FYNNEI. V was cut by 6 bases and J by 1 base, with 9 bases left in between. The CDR3 consists of 13 residues. The CDR3 here is CASRFGANTEAFF. CDR3 in DNA: TGTGCCAGCAGATTTGGGGCGAACACTGAAGCTTTCTTT.

The genes are TRBV2 and TRBJ1-2; 11 nucleotides agree with TRBD1. The CDR3 runs to 15 residues. The ends lost 5 bases at V and 6 bases at J; junction bases unmatched: 8. Germline V gene lookup returns CDR1 SNHLY and CDR2 FYNNEI. CDR3: CASSYTPGQGDGYTF. The CDR3 DNA reads as TGTGCCAGCAGTTATACTCCGGGACAGGGGGATGGCTACACCTTC.

The J gene is TRBJ2-1, the V gene TRBV5-6; 8 nucleotides align to TRBD2. Germline V gene data show CDR1 as SGHDT and CDR2 as YYEEEE. With V trimmed by 2 bases and J by 4 bases, 2 bases remained unmatched. This CDR3 spans 14 amino acids. The DNA for the CDR3 is TGTGCCAGCAGCTTAGCGGGGGTTTACAATGAGCAGTTCTTC. Encoded protein: CASSLAGVYNEQFF.

V and J are TRBV4-1 and TRBJ1-1; D gene uncertain. Germline-derived CDR1 and CDR2 are MGHRA and YSYEKL. Trimming left V 4 bases short and J 0 bases short, with 15 bases between. The CDR3 consists of 16 residues. CDR3 in amino acids: CASSRGIGGMNTEAFF. CDR3 sequence (DNA): TGCGCCAGCAGCCGCGGGATCGGTGGCATGAACACTGAAGCTTTCTTT.

This clone was observed a single time. The rearrangement uses TRBV9 and TRBJ2-3; D gene uncertain. CDR3 length: 16 residues. Germline CDR1 reads SGDLS; CDR2 reads YYNGEE. Trimming shortened V by 0 bases and J by 0 bases, and 11 bases separated the two germline ends. The CDR3 DNA is TGTGCCAGCAGCGTAGTCGACTTTACTAGCACAGATACGCAGTATTTT. It translates to CASSVVDFTSTDTQYF.

The J gene is TRBJ2-6, the V gene TRBV7-6; D is ambiguous. Germline loops: CDR1 SGHVS, CDR2 FNYEAQ. CDR3 length: 14 amino acids. V shed 5 bases and J shed 1 base, with 6 bases lying between them. The CDR3: CASSPNSGANVLTF. CDR3 in DNA: TGTGCCAGCAGCCCCAATTCTGGGGCCAACGTCCTGACTTTC.